This passage covers 27 T cell receptor beta chains from one sample sequenced in a study of molecular identifiers for immune sequencing clone quantification. Each CDR3 protein is one row after TCRdb ran MiXCR on the PCR reads. In the table there are about 54,000 distinct CDR3 sequences, around 25% of which are singletons. Sequencing was done on a sample of naive CD8+ T cells from blood, with Jurkat cell RNA spiked in. Subset noted: FACS-sorted CD8+CD4-CCR7+CD45RA+ naive T cells. Receptors were obtained from a human donor in good health. Some libraries in this study had Jurkat cell RNA spiked in.

Comments on this clonotype: Possible read error: a much larger clone is one base away. The chain joins TRBV7-2 to TRBJ2-7; the D is unclear. V lost 5 bases, J lost 3 bases, and 14 bases lay in between. Looked up from germline, CDR1 is SGHTA and CDR2 is FQGNSA. This CDR3 has 14 amino acids. This CDR3 is CASSPLSTFYEQYF. The CDR3 region has the DNA TGTGCCAGCAGCCCCTTGTCGACTTTCTACGAGCAGTACTTC. Full variable domain (rest looked up from reference TRBV7-2 and TRBJ2-7): GAGVSQSPSNKVTEKGKDVELRCDPISGHTALYWYRQSLGQGLEFLIYFQGNSAPDKSGLPSDRFSAERTGGSVSTLTIQRTQQEDSAVYLCASSPLSTFYEQYFGPGTRLTVT.

A note on this clonotype: Since a much larger clone is just one base distant, this may be a read error. The chain is built from TRBV2 and TRBJ2-5; D is ambiguous. Per the germline V gene, CDR1 is SNHLY and CDR2 is FYNNEI. CDR3 size: 14 residues. The CDR3 sequence is CARSVDWGQETQYF. CDR3 in DNA: TGTGCCCGCAGTGTCGACTGGGGCCAAGAGACCCAGTACTTC.

Many counts were recorded for this clonotype. V gene TRBV6-2 or TRBV6-3 combines with J gene TRBJ2-7; weak D call: TRBD2 (5 bases). CDR3 length equals 17 residues. The ends were cut back, 4 bases at V and 0 bases at J, with 19 bases in the middle. CDR1 and CDR2 (germline): MNHEY, SVGEGT. This CDR3 is CASSWKVGSLSSYEQYF. CDR3 bases: TGTGCCAGCAGTTGGAAGGTAGGGAGCCTCAGCTCCTACGAGCAGTACTTC.

This clonotype has more than one count but fewer than ten. This chain links TRBV18 with TRBJ2-7; D gene ambiguous. Germline V lookup: CDR1 KGHSH, CDR2 LQKENI. Trimming left V 0 bases short and J 3 bases short, with 12 bases between. The CDR3 is 15 residues long. As DNA, the CDR3 is TGTGCCAGCTCACCACCGACCCCACAGTTCTACGAGCAGTACTTC. Protein sequence: CASSPPTPQFYEQYF.

In this sample, this clonotype turned up many times. The rearrangement uses TRBV9 and TRBJ1-1; the match to TRBD1 covers 10 bases. In germline, CDR1 is SGDLS, CDR2 YYNGEE. V lost 3 bases to trimming and J lost 5 bases; unmatched junction nucleotides: 7. This CDR3 is built from 15 residues. CDR3 amino acids: CASSARGTGETEAFF. The CDR3 DNA reads as TGTGCCAGCAGCGCACGGGGGACAGGGGAAACTGAAGCTTTCTTT.

Details on this clonotype: A much more abundant neighbour one base away suggests this may be a read error. V gene TRBV4-3 combines with J gene TRBJ2-2; TRBD2 agrees at 9 bases. The CDR3 length is 18 residues. The germline CDR1 and CDR2 sequences are LGHNA and YSLEER. The CDR3 DNA follows: TGCGCCAGCACCCAAGAGTTTAGCGGGGGCCCGAACACCGGGGAGCTGTTTTTT. Amino acid sequence: CASTQEFSGGPNTGELFF.

At least ten counts were recorded for this clonotype. The genes are TRBV6-5 and TRBJ1-1; D is unresolved. This CDR3 has 13 residues. The germline CDR1 and CDR2 sequences are MNHEY and SVGAGI. V lost 0 bases to trimming and J lost 1 base, with 3 bases between them. This CDR3 reads CASSYSENTEAFF. The CDR3 DNA follows: TGTGCCAGCAGTTACTCGGAGAACACTGAAGCTTTCTTT.

As for this clonotype: This CDR3 fails to terminate in the conserved phenylalanine or tryptophan, so it likely reflects a read error. The V gene is TRBV7-9, the J gene TRBJ2-1; 13 bases map to TRBD2. This CDR3 has 20 amino acids. Trimming removed 1 base from V and 0 bases from J; junction bases left unmatched: 9. Germline V CDR1 and CDR2: SEHNR, FQNEAQ (reference sequence). Here the CDR3 reads CASSLVWGTSGDSSYNEQFI. The CDR3 DNA reads TGTGCCAGCAGCTTAGTGTGGGGGACTAGCGGGGATAGCTCCTACAATGAGCAGTTCATC.

This clonotype was picked up many times. This chain connects TRBV6-5 to TRBJ2-7; D unclear. The V end was cut by 0 bases, the J end by 4 bases, with 7 bases between. The CDR3 length is 13 residues. Germline V gives CDR1 MNHEY, CDR2 SVGAGI. The chain's CDR3 is CASSYSSRYEQYF. The CDR3 DNA follows: TGTGCCAGCAGTTACTCGAGTCGGTACGAGCAGTACTTC.

There are many counts of this clonotype. The chain is built from TRBV29-1 and TRBJ2-2, with 14 bases lining up with TRBD2. Germline CDR1 and CDR2: SQVTM and ANQGSEA. The CDR3 runs 17 residues. V lost 3 bases, J lost 2 bases, and 5 bases stayed unmatched. As DNA, the CDR3 is TGCAGCGTTGAGTGGGGGACTAGCGGGGGAAACACCGGGGAGCTGTTTTTT. Its protein product is CSVEWGTSGGNTGELFF.

This clonotype was recorded many times. The rearrangement joins TRBV4-2 to TRBJ2-1; D ambiguous. The CDR3 runs to 13 residues. Trimming took 0 bases from V and 3 from J, leaving 3 bases between them. CDR1 and CDR2 from the germline V gene are LGHNA and YNFKEQ. CDR3 region: CASSQEFYNEQFF. The CDR3 nucleotides are TGTGCCAGCAGCCAAGAGTTCTACAATGAGCAGTTCTTC.

Worth noting for this clonotype: It may be a read error: a sequence one base away is much more abundant. The chain joins TRBV27 to TRBJ1-5; tentative D call: TRBD1 (5 bases). There are 14 residues in the CDR3. The ends were cut back, 8 bases at V and 1 base at J, with 12 bases in the middle. The germline V gene encodes CDR1 MNHEY and CDR2 SMNVEV (reference sequence). The chain's CDR3 is CASARRGSNQPQHF. Here the CDR3 DNA reads TGTGCCAGCGCACGTAGGGGAAGCAATCAGCCCCAGCATTTT.

This clonotype was seen at least ten times. V and J are TRBV29-1 and TRBJ1-2; D is possibly TRBD1 (6 bases). The CDR3 runs 13 residues. Per germline, CDR1 SQVTM and CDR2 ANQGSEA. The V end was cut by 6 bases, the J end by 11 bases, with 22 bases between. The CDR3 sequence: CSVERQDAGSYTF. In nucleotides, the CDR3 is TGCAGCGTCGAGCGACAGGACGCAGGAAGTTACACCTTC.

Details on this clonotype: It may be a read error: a sequence one base away is much more abundant. The chain recombines TRBV2 with TRBJ1-5; TRBD1 matches 7 bases. The CDR3 runs to 16 residues. Germline V lookup: CDR1 SNHLY, CDR2 FYNNEI. Written as DNA, the CDR3 is TGTGCCGGCAGTGATTTCACAGGGGTTAGCAATCAGCCCCAGCATTTT. Protein: CAGSDFTGVSNQPQHF.

CDR3 protein: CASSPPGPGDEQFF. In DNA, the CDR3 is TGTGCCAGCTCACCACCGGGCCCTGGCGATGAGCAGTTCTTC. The rearrangement links TRBV18 to TRBJ2-1; D not resolved. V lost 0 bases, J lost 8 bases, and 11 bases lay in between. This CDR3 spans 14 amino acids. The germline V gene encodes CDR1 KGHSH and CDR2 LQKENI.

This clonotype was seen at least ten times. This chain uses TRBV29-1 with TRBJ2-3, with 11 bases fitting TRBD2. The CDR3 covers 14 residues. V lost 6 bases and J lost 5; bases outside the gene matches: 7. Germline V gene lookup returns CDR1 SQVTM and CDR2 ANQGSEA. The CDR3, as DNA: TGCAGCGTCCTAGCGGGGGGCATCGGAGATACGCAGTATTTT. Translating it yields CSVLAGGIGDTQYF.

Details on this clonotype: A junction end diverges from the germline sequence, so it may reflect a read error. V gene TRBV7-8 combines with J gene TRBJ2-7; a possible D gene is TRBD1 (5 bases). Germline V gives CDR1 SGHVS, CDR2 FQNEAQ. The CDR3 spans 12 residues. The CDR3 sequence: CASSLGADDAYF. Written as DNA, the CDR3 is TGTGCCAGCAGTTTAGGGGCCGACGATGCGTACTTC. Looking up the rest from reference TRBV7-8 and TRBJ2-7 gives the full variable domain: GAGVSQSPRYKVAKRGQDVALRCDPISGHVSLFWYQQALGQGPEFLTYFQNEAQLDKSGLPSDRFFAERPEGSVSTLKIQRTQQEDSAVYLCASSLGADDAYFGPGTRLTVT.

This clonotype showed up many times. This chain connects TRBV20-1 to TRBJ2-7; D perhaps matches TRBD1 (5 bases). The V end was cut by 0 bases, the J end by 3 bases, with 15 bases between. CDR1 and CDR2 (germline): DFQATT, SNEGSKA (reference sequence). CDR3 length: 15 amino acids. CDR3 in amino acids: CSARDPLKGNYEQYF. CDR3 nucleotides: TGCAGTGCTAGAGATCCACTCAAGGGGAACTACGAGCAGTACTTC.

This clonotype showed up just once. A much larger clone is a single base away; this may be a read error. The missing conserved phenylalanine or tryptophan at the end of this CDR3 makes a read error likely. The rearrangement joins TRBV14 to TRBJ1-2; no reliable D call. Trimming pared 3 bases from V and 6 bases from J, leaving 11 bases between. The CDR3 contains 13 residues. Germline loops: CDR1 SGHDN, CDR2 FVKESK. CDR3 amino acids: CASSHVAGHGYTL. CDR3 in DNA: TGTGCCAGCAGCCACGTGGCCGGGCATGGCTACACCCTC.

The V call is TRBV4-1, the J call TRBJ1-1; D is possibly TRBD1 (5 bases). The CDR3 consists of 16 residues. V was shortened by 4 bases and J by 4 bases, with 19 bases between the two germline ends. The germline CDR1 and CDR2 sequences are MGHRA and YSYEKL. The CDR3 sequence: CASSRRGGGEGTEAFF. The CDR3 DNA reads as TGCGCCAGCAGCCGACGGGGGGGAGGGGAAGGCACTGAAGCTTTCTTT.

This clonotype was seen repeatedly, ten times or more. The V gene is TRBV12-3 or TRBV12-4, the J gene TRBJ2-3; a weak D match, TRBD1 (5 bases). There are 16 residues in the CDR3. Trimming left V 0 bases short and J 3 bases short, with 13 bases between. CDR3 amino acids: CASSLAPTGRTDTQYF. Written as DNA, the CDR3 is TGTGCCAGCAGTTTAGCGCCTACAGGCCGGACAGATACGCAGTATTTT.

Points on this clonotype: A much larger clone is a single base away; this may be a read error. This chain links TRBV7-9 with TRBJ2-2, with 7 nucleotides matching TRBD2. The V segment lost 4 bases and the J segment 9 bases; nucleotides outside the gene matches: 14. Per germline, CDR1 SEHNR and CDR2 FQNEAQ (reference sequence). The CDR3 runs 16 residues. The CDR3 DNA follows: TGTGCCAGCAGCTACCACCCTAGCGGAACCTCCCGGGAGCTGTTTTTT. Protein sequence: CASSYHPSGTSRELFF.

There are many counts of this clonotype. The chain couples TRBV7-9 to TRBJ2-2; 7 nucleotides agree with TRBD1. CDR3 size: 15 residues. The germline V gene has CDR1 SEHNR and CDR2 FQNEAQ (reference sequence). The V and J ends lost 3 bases and 6 bases, in that order; junction bases with no gene match: 7. The CDR3 coding sequence is TGTGCCAGCAGCTTGCAGGGGGTCTCAGCCGGGGAGCTGTTTTTT. It yields the protein CASSLQGVSAGELFF.

This clonotype was seen at least ten times. The chain employs TRBV7-2 and TRBJ2-7, with TRBD1 identical over 10 bases. The V and J ends lost 5 bases and 4 bases, in that order; junction bases with no gene match: 8. Germline V gene sequence: CDR1 SGHTA, CDR2 FQGNSA. This CDR3 is 15 amino acids long. CDR3: CASSPLGQGRYEQYF. In nucleotides, the CDR3 is TGTGCCAGCAGCCCTCTGGGACAGGGGCGATACGAGCAGTACTTC.

The table lists this clonotype with many counts. The V gene is TRBV4-3, the J gene TRBJ2-3, with 8 positions matching TRBD2. This CDR3 region has 13 residues. Germline loops: CDR1 LGHNA, CDR2 YSLEER. V was pared by 3 bases and J by 4 bases, with 0 bases of the junction left unmatched. CDR3 residues: CASSQTSADTQYF. CDR3 coding DNA: TGCGCCAGCAGCCAGACTAGCGCAGATACGCAGTATTTT.

This clonotype was detected only once. The chain couples TRBV5-1 to TRBJ2-7, with D possibly TRBD2 on 6 matching bases. The CDR3 has 14 residues. Germline V CDR1 and CDR2: SGHRS, YFSETQ. V was shortened by 3 bases and J by 1 base, with 11 bases between the two germline ends. The CDR3 DNA reads TGCGCCAGCAGCTGGCGGCGGGGTTCCTACGAGCAGTACTTC. It specifies CASSWRRGSYEQYF. Looking up the rest from reference TRBV5-1 and TRBJ2-7 gives the full variable domain: KAGVTQTPRYLIKTRGQQVTLSCSPISGHRSVSWYQQTPGQGLQFLFEYFSETQRNKGNFPGRFSGRQFSNSRSEMNVSTLELGDSALYLCASSWRRGSYEQYFGPGTRLTVT.

This clonotype was detected a few times. It may be a read error: a sequence one base away is much more abundant. CDR3 sequence (DNA): TGTGCCAGCAGCCCCTACCCCCAGGGGATTAACACCATACATTTT. Its protein is CASSPYPQGINTIHF. The chain links TRBV3-1 to TRBJ1-3; a weak D match, TRBD1 (6 bases). CDR1 is LGHDT, CDR2 YNNKEL, per germline (reference sequence). The CDR3 covers 15 residues. Based on the CDR3 plus reference TRBV3-1 and TRBJ1-3, the full variable domain is DTAVSQTPKYLVTQMGNDKSIKCEQNLGHDTMYWYKQDSKKFLKIMFSYNNKELIINETVPNRFSPKSPDKAHLNLHINSLELGDSAVYFCASSPYPQGINTIHFGEGSWLTVV.